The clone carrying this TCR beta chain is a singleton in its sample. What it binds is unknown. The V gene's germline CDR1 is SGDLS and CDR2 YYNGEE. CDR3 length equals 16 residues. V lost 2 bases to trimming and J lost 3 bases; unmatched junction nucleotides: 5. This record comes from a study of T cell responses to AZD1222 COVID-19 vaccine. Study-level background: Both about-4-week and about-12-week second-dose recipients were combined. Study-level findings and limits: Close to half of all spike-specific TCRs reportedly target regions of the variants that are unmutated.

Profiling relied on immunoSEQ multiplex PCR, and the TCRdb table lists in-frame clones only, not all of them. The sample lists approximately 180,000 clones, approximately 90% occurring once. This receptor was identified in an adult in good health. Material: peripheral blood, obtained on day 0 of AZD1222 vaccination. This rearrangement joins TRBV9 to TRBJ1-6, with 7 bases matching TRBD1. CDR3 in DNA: TGTGCCAGCAGCGTGTCAGGACAGGACTATAATTCACCCCTCCACTTT. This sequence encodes CASSVSGQDYNSPLHF.